These T cell receptor beta chains were read from a single sample in a study of T cell responses to AZD1222 COVID-19 vaccine. TCRdb keeps only in-frame clones here, not all; method: immunoSEQ multiplex PCR. The table lists approximately 160,000 clones, roughly 94% of them singletons. Sequences were derived from peripheral blood, sampled 28 days after the second AZD1222 dose. All receptors derive from an adult who received the AZD1222 COVID-19 vaccine. Both conserved end residues are part of each CDR3. Each record gives: CDR3 protein, CDR3 DNA, V gene, clone size, J gene, D gene. A D gene is named only where the DNA matches it firmly. Size is stated for part of the rows, as once, few or many counts, or as a class when the clone is expanded.

CDR3: CASSQTSYNSPLHF
DNA: TGTGCCAGCAGCCAAACGTCTTATAATTCACCCCTCCACTTT
V: TRBV3-1/TRBV3-2
size: .
J: TRBJ1-6
D: .

CDR3: CAIFMAGTGITDTQYF
DNA: TGTGCCATCTTTATGGCTGGGACAGGGATCACAGATACGCAGTATTTT
V: TRBV2
size: once
J: TRBJ2-3
D: TRBD1

CDR3: CASSAPERGYNEQFF
DNA: TGTGCCAGCAGCGCGCCCGAGCGGGGATACAATGAGCAGTTCTTC
V: TRBV9
size: .
J: TRBJ2-1
D: TRBD2

CDR3: CASSPTPTVGDQPQHF
DNA: TGCGCCAGCAGCCCAACCCCGACAGTGGGGGATCAGCCCCAGCATTTT
V: TRBV5-1
size: .
J: TRBJ1-5
D: .

CDR3: CASSPGVNTEAFF
DNA: TGTGCCAGCAGTCCTGGGGTGAACACTGAAGCTTTCTTT
V: TRBV3-1/TRBV3-2
size: .
J: TRBJ1-1
D: .

CDR3: CASSPWTGNNEQFF
DNA: TGTGCCAGCAGCCCCTGGACAGGAAACAATGAGCAGTTCTTC
V: TRBV7-2
size: once
J: TRBJ2-1
D: TRBD1

CDR3: CASSSLTRKVNGYTF
DNA: TGTGCCAGCAGTTCCCTCACTCGTAAGGTCAATGGCTACACCTTC
V: TRBV6-5
size: .
J: TRBJ1-2
D: .

CDR3: CASSLETSLYGYTF
DNA: TGCGCCAGCAGCTTGGAGACTTCCCTCTATGGCTACACCTTC
V: TRBV5-1
size: .
J: TRBJ1-2
D: .

CDR3: CASSDPFSSLSTEAFF
DNA: TGTGCCAGTAGTGATCCATTTTCCAGCCTTAGCACTGAAGCTTTCTTT
V: TRBV19
size: .
J: TRBJ1-1
D: .

CDR3: CASSPLQGRGQPQHF
DNA: TGTGCCAGCTCACCACTCCAGGGGCGAGGGCAGCCCCAGCATTTT
V: TRBV18
size: .
J: TRBJ1-5
D: .

CDR3: CASRGSFSNQPQHF
DNA: TGTGCCAGTAGAGGATCCTTTAGCAATCAGCCCCAGCATTTT
V: TRBV19
size: .
J: TRBJ1-5
D: .

CDR3: CASSLEGQGSTEAFF
DNA: TGCGCCAGCAGCTTGGAGGGACAGGGGAGCACTGAAGCTTTCTTT
V: TRBV5-1
size: .
J: TRBJ1-1
D: TRBD1

CDR3: CASSRPGAGTKLFF
DNA: TGTGCCAGCAGTCGCCCAGGGGCCGGGACAAAACTGTTTTTT
V: TRBV2
size: .
J: TRBJ1-4
D: .

CDR3: CASSAGTGARSYEQYF
DNA: TGCGCCAGCAGCGCGGGGACAGGGGCCCGCTCCTACGAGCAGTACTTC
V: TRBV5-1
size: .
J: TRBJ2-7
D: TRBD1

CDR3: CASSVRDSGNTIYF
DNA: TGCGCCAGCAGTGTGAGGGACTCTGGAAACACCATATATTTT
V: TRBV10-1
size: .
J: TRBJ1-3
D: .

CDR3: CASSNGQGAIYEQYF
DNA: TGCGCCAGCAGCAACGGACAGGGGGCCATCTACGAGCAGTACTTC
V: TRBV5-1
size: .
J: TRBJ2-7
D: TRBD1

CDR3: CASSLSGSNYGYTF
DNA: TGTGCCAGCAGCCTCTCCGGGAGTAACTATGGCTACACCTTC
V: TRBV5-8
size: .
J: TRBJ1-2
D: .

CDR3: CASSYSGQGYEKLFF
DNA: TGTGCCAGCAGTTACTCGGGACAGGGATACGAAAAACTGTTTTTT
V: TRBV6-5
size: .
J: TRBJ1-4
D: TRBD1

CDR3: CASGFSGGSNQPQHF
DNA: TGTGCTAGTGGTTTCTCAGGGGGTAGCAATCAGCCCCAGCATTTT
V: TRBV12-5
size: .
J: TRBJ1-5
D: TRBD1

CDR3: CASTLGQRSTYGYTF
DNA: TGTGCCAGTACTCTCGGCCAGCGCTCAACCTATGGCTACACCTTC
V: TRBV19
size: .
J: TRBJ1-2
D: .

CDR3: CASSLKGGRPDTQYF
DNA: TGCGCCAGCAGCTTGAAGGGGGGCCGCCCAGATACGCAGTATTTT
V: TRBV5-1
size: .
J: TRBJ2-3
D: .

CDR3: CASSYNGQAAGNTIYF
DNA: TGCGCCAGCAGTTATAATGGACAGGCGGCTGGAAACACCATATATTTT
V: TRBV5-1
size: .
J: TRBJ1-3
D: TRBD1

CDR3: CASSNEGQGNSPLHF
DNA: TGCGCCAGCAGCAATGAGGGACAGGGTAATTCACCCCTCCACTTT
V: TRBV5-1
size: once
J: TRBJ1-6
D: TRBD1

CDR3: CASSFTGGDREYF
DNA: TGCGCCAGCAGCTTCACCGGGGGGGACAGGGAGTACTTC
V: TRBV5-1
size: .
J: TRBJ2-7
D: .

CDR3: CASSLTVNEKLFF
DNA: TGTGCCAGCAGCTTGACGGTTAATGAAAAACTGTTTTTT
V: TRBV5-4
size: .
J: TRBJ1-4
D: .

CDR3: CASGFITGAQETQYF
DNA: TGTGCTAGTGGTTTTATTACAGGGGCCCAAGAGACCCAGTACTTC
V: TRBV12-5
size: .
J: TRBJ2-5
D: TRBD1

CDR3: CASSYGSVNQPQHF
DNA: TGTGCCAGTAGTTATGGCAGTGTTAATCAGCCCCAGCATTTT
V: TRBV19
size: .
J: TRBJ1-5
D: .

CDR3: CASTGTLPLSGNTIYF
DNA: TGTGCCAGCACCGGGACCCTGCCCCTCTCTGGAAACACCATATATTTT
V: TRBV2
size: .
J: TRBJ1-3
D: .

CDR3: CASSPPARENTEAFF
DNA: TGTGCCAGCTCACCACCGGCCAGAGAGAACACTGAAGCTTTCTTT
V: TRBV18
size: .
J: TRBJ1-1
D: .

CDR3: CASSFGQFGYTF
DNA: TGTGCCAGCAGCTTCGGACAATTCGGCTACACCTTC
V: TRBV7-2
size: .
J: TRBJ1-2
D: .

CDR3: CASSDPPIGATNEKLFF
DNA: TGTGCCAGCAGTGACCCCCCAATCGGTGCAACTAATGAAAAACTGTTTTTT
V: TRBV6-1
size: .
J: TRBJ1-4
D: .

CDR3: CASSLTGGTTEAFF
DNA: TGTGCCAGCAGCCTGACAGGGGGGACCACTGAAGCTTTCTTT
V: TRBV7-9
size: .
J: TRBJ1-1
D: TRBD1

CDR3: CASVGGDRGHRGYTF
DNA: TGTGCCAGCGTGGGCGGGGACAGGGGGCATCGGGGCTACACCTTC
V: TRBV6-5
size: .
J: TRBJ1-2
D: TRBD1

CDR3: CASSELNSGTAGNTIYF
DNA: TGTGCCAGCAGTGAATTGAATTCCGGGACGGCTGGAAACACCATATATTTT
V: TRBV2
size: .
J: TRBJ1-3
D: .

CDR3: CASSPIVPDRFDSYNSPLHF
DNA: TGTGCCAGCAGTCCTATCGTACCGGACAGGTTCGACTCCTATAATTCACCCCTCCACTTT
V: TRBV27
size: .
J: TRBJ1-6
D: TRBD1

CDR3: CASSQERQYNSPLHF
DNA: TGTGCCAGCAGCCAAGAACGGCAGTATAATTCACCCCTCCACTTT
V: TRBV4-2
size: .
J: TRBJ1-6
D: .

CDR3: CAWSEGRTRQPQHF
DNA: TGTGCCTGGAGTGAGGGCAGGACGCGACAGCCCCAGCATTTT
V: TRBV30
size: .
J: TRBJ1-5
D: .

CDR3: CASSPQGDGYTF
DNA: TGCGCCAGCAGCCCGCAGGGGGATGGCTACACCTTC
V: TRBV5-1
size: .
J: TRBJ1-2
D: TRBD1

CDR3: CSVSGGAGNEQFF
DNA: TGCAGCGTTAGCGGGGGGGCCGGGAATGAGCAGTTCTTC
V: TRBV29-1
size: .
J: TRBJ2-1
D: TRBD2

CDR3: CASSPGTSSNQPQHF
DNA: TGTGCCAGCAGCCCTGGGACATCTAGCAATCAGCCCCAGCATTTT
V: TRBV9
size: .
J: TRBJ1-5
D: .

CDR3: CASSPGGSNEKLFF
DNA: TGTGCCAGCTCACCTGGGGGCTCTAATGAAAAACTGTTTTTT
V: TRBV18
size: .
J: TRBJ1-4
D: .

CDR3: CAWSWGDRDHGYTF
DNA: TGTGCCTGGAGTTGGGGGGACAGGGATCATGGCTACACCTTC
V: TRBV30
size: .
J: TRBJ1-2
D: TRBD1

CDR3: CASSEYEGTPYNSPLHF
DNA: TGTGCCAGCAGTGAATATGAGGGGACCCCTTATAATTCACCCCTCCACTTT
V: TRBV25-1
size: .
J: TRBJ1-6
D: .

CDR3: CASSYGGTEAFF
DNA: TGTGCCAGCAGTTACGGGGGCACTGAAGCTTTCTTT
V: TRBV6-2/TRBV6-3
size: once
J: TRBJ1-1
D: .

CDR3: CASSLEIGGEQYF
DNA: TGCGCCAGCAGCTTGGAAATAGGGGGCGAGCAGTACTTC
V: TRBV5-1
size: .
J: TRBJ2-7
D: .

CDR3: CASSQEIAARGLFF
DNA: TGCGCCAGCAGCCAAGAAATAGCCGCCCGGGGACTGTTTTTT
V: TRBV4-1
size: .
J: TRBJ1-4
D: .

CDR3: CASSRTRSYGYTF
DNA: TGTGCCAGCAGCCGGACGAGATCCTATGGCTACACCTTC
V: TRBV2
size: .
J: TRBJ1-2
D: .

CDR3: CASSPRTAYEQYF
DNA: TGTGCCAGCAGCCCCCGGACGGCCTACGAGCAGTACTTC
V: TRBV3-1/TRBV3-2
size: .
J: TRBJ2-7
D: .

CDR3: CASSLVTGLKPTYEQYF
DNA: TGCGCCAGCAGCTTGGTAACCGGACTCAAGCCCACCTACGAGCAGTACTTC
V: TRBV5-1
size: .
J: TRBJ2-7
D: .

CDR3: CATKGPFNQPQHF
DNA: TGTGCCACCAAGGGGCCCTTTAATCAGCCCCAGCATTTT
V: TRBV19
size: .
J: TRBJ1-5
D: .

CDR3: CASSLLSGGDTGELFF
DNA: TGTGCCAGCAGCTTATTGTCGGGGGGGGACACCGGGGAGCTGTTTTTT
V: TRBV7-8
size: .
J: TRBJ2-2
D: TRBD2

CDR3: CASSGSGTATNYGYTF
DNA: TGTGCCAGTAGTGGATCCGGGACAGCCACTAACTATGGCTACACCTTC
V: TRBV19
size: .
J: TRBJ1-2
D: TRBD1

CDR3: CASRPPGRSRETQYF
DNA: TGTGCCAGCAGGCCCCCGGGACGGAGCCGGGAGACCCAGTACTTC
V: TRBV11-2
size: once
J: TRBJ2-5
D: .

CDR3: CASSPPDYSALNEKLFF
DNA: TGTGCCAGCAGTCCCCCTGACTACAGTGCCCTTAATGAAAAACTGTTTTTT
V: TRBV6-6
size: once
J: TRBJ1-4
D: .

CDR3: CASSESGDSYEQYF
DNA: TGTGCCAGCAGTGAATCAGGGGACTCCTACGAGCAGTACTTC
V: TRBV6-1
size: .
J: TRBJ2-7
D: .

CDR3: CASSPQGHNEQFF
DNA: TGTGCCAGCTCACCACAAGGTCACAATGAGCAGTTCTTC
V: TRBV18
size: .
J: TRBJ2-1
D: .